Listed here is a single TCR beta chain. Assay: immunoSEQ multiplex PCR; the TCRdb copy retains only in-frame clones and omits some. The sample lists 7,000 to 8,500 clones; more than 75% were seen once. The data were obtained in a study of blood T cell dynamics during melanoma immunotherapy. The length of the CDR3 is 14 residues. CDR1 is SGHRS and CDR2 is YFSETQ in the germline V gene. Germline trimming cut 4 bases from V and 6 bases from J; bases unmatched to any gene: 4. Time point here: week 3, after first cycle of checkpoint inhibitor. The chain links TRBV5-1 to TRBJ1-5; TRBD1 agrees at 10 bases. The clonotype originates from a human donor with melanoma. The specimen comprised blood, sampled from a patient treated with checkpoint blockade. The CDR3 loop reads CASSARTGGQPQHF. The CDR3 DNA sequence: TGCGCCAGCAGCGCCCGGACAGGGGGTCAGCCCCAGCATTTT.